The 20 T cell receptor beta chains reported below all come from one sample, sequenced in a study of blood T cell repertoires in COVID-19. Assay used: immunoSEQ multiplex PCR; TCRdb lists only in-frame clones, some missing. The sample comprises 11,000 to 15,000 clones, more than 80% of which are singletons, and approximately 14% rests with the top ten. The sequenced sample consisted of peripheral blood. These receptor sequences come from a man between 45 and 60 years old with active COVID-19.

The chain is built from TRBV10-3 and TRBJ2-1, with 7 positions matching TRBD1. Germline-derived CDR1 and CDR2 are ENHRY and SYGVKD. V lost 3 bases, J lost 8 bases, and 16 bases stayed unmatched. This CDR3 is 17 amino acids long. CDR3 amino acids: CAISDSSGSGQDDEQFF. The DNA for the CDR3 is TGTGCCATCAGTGACTCCTCTGGGAGCGGACAGGACGATGAGCAGTTCTTC.

The gene calls are TRBV21-1 and TRBJ1-2; no check of the table's D call, TRBD1, against the DNA was made. TRBV21-1 is deemed a pseudogene. The CDR3 contains 14 residues. The CDR3 DNA is TGTGCCAGCAGCAAAGCTCCCGGGACAGTTGGCTACACCTTC. This codes for CASSKAPGTVGYTF.

This clone was counted once. The J gene is TRBJ2-6, the V gene TRBV14; 7 bases align to TRBD1. The CDR3 covers 17 residues. CDR1 is SGHDN, CDR2 FVKESK, per germline. After removal of 0 bases from V and 2 bases from J, the junction contained 4 bases not matched to a gene. The CDR3 loop is CASSQDRGFTGANVLTF. CDR3 DNA: TGTGCCAGCAGCCAAGACAGGGGGTTTACTGGGGCCAACGTCCTGACTTTC.

The rearrangement links TRBV7-2 to TRBJ2-5; D may be TRBD2 (6 bases). The length of the CDR3 is 16 residues. V shed 1 base and J shed 5 bases, with 17 bases lying between them. CDR1 and CDR2 (germline): SGHTA, FQGNSA. The CDR3 DNA reads TGTGCCAGCAGCTTAGTCCGGTGGGAGGCGACCGAGACCCAGTACTTC. This sequence encodes CASSLVRWEATETQYF.

As DNA, the CDR3 is TGTGCCAGCAGCTTAGCGGGGATAGCGGGAGCAGCGGGGACCCAGTACTTC. Amino acids: CASSLAGIAGAAGTQYF. The chain is built from TRBV11-3 and TRBJ2-5; 9 nucleotides match TRBD2. The CDR3 runs 17 residues. V lost 1 base to trimming and J lost 7 bases; unmatched junction nucleotides: 13. CDR1 SGHNT and CDR2 YENEEA come from the germline V gene.

J is TRBJ2-3 and V is TRBV28, with D possibly being TRBD2 (5 bases). Trimming shortened V by 2 bases and J by 0 bases, and 9 bases separated the two germline ends. The CDR3 contains 15 residues. CDR1 and CDR2 (germline): MDHEN, SYDVKM. The CDR3 DNA reads TGTGCCAGCAGTTTAATGGGCGGGAGCACAGATACGCAGTATTTT. This translates into CASSLMGGSTDTQYF.

CDR3 nucleotide sequence: TGCGCCAGCAGCTCCCAGGACAGGGGTTCCCACGAGCAGTACTTC. Translated, it gives CASSSQDRGSHEQYF. The chain uses TRBV4-1 and TRBJ2-7, with 9 nucleotides matching TRBD1. Unmatched junction bases numbered 10, after V lost 5 bases and J lost 5 bases. The CDR3 covers 15 residues. CDR1 MGHRA and CDR2 YSYEKL come from the germline V gene.

As DNA, the CDR3 is TGTGCCAGCAGCTTATCCTGGACAACCTACGAGCAGTACTTC. Protein sequence: CASSLSWTTYEQYF. This chain links TRBV7-2 with TRBJ2-7, with TRBD1 as a possible D gene (5 bases). The CDR3 length is 14 residues. Germline assignment: CDR1 SGHTA and CDR2 FQGNSA. V lost 2 bases, J lost 2 bases, and 10 bases lay in between.

The chain links TRBV6-5 to TRBJ1-1; D is possibly TRBD1 (5 bases). Germline assignment: CDR1 MNHEY and CDR2 SVGAGI. This CDR3 has 12 amino acids. Trimming took 2 bases from V and 5 from J, leaving 6 bases between them. The CDR3 sequence is CASSYGATEAFF. The CDR3 nucleotides read TGTGCCAGCAGTTACGGGGCTACTGAAGCTTTCTTT.

The V call is TRBV18, the J call TRBJ1-1, with D maybe TRBD1 (5 bases). Germline CDR1 reads KGHSH; CDR2 reads LQKENI. V lost 4 bases and J lost 3, with 9 bases in between. The CDR3 has 13 residues. CDR3 nucleotides: TGTGCCAGCTCACTTACCAGGGACACTGAAGCTTTCTTT. Translation gives CASSLTRDTEAFF.

V usage is TRBV27 and J usage is TRBJ2-7, with 8 bases matching TRBD2. This CDR3 comprises 15 residues. V gave up 5 bases and J gave up 4 bases; unmatched junction bases: 10. Germline assignment: CDR1 MNHEY and CDR2 SMNVEV (reference sequence). CDR3 sequence: CASSNPLAEKYEQYF. CDR3 sequence (DNA): TGTGCCAGCAGTAACCCACTAGCGGAGAAATACGAGCAGTACTTC.

In this sample, this clone turned up once. The chain uses TRBV7-3 and TRBJ2-5; tentatively, D is TRBD2 (6 bases). Trimming removed 2 bases at V and 4 bases at J, with 8 bases between. Per the germline V gene, CDR1 is SGHTA and CDR2 is FQGTGA. CDR3 size: 13 residues. CDR3: CASSLGGRETQYF. In nucleotides, the CDR3 is TGTGCCAGCAGCTTAGGGGGGAGAGAGACCCAGTACTTC.

V usage is TRBV10-3 and J usage is TRBJ2-3, with D maybe TRBD1 (6 bases). Germline V lookup: CDR1 ENHRY, CDR2 SYGVKD. This CDR3 has 18 residues. Trimming removed 6 bases at V and 0 bases at J, with 22 bases between. The CDR3 nucleotides are TGTGCCATCAGCATCGCGGCAGGGGTACTTCGAAGCACAGATACGCAGTATTTT. This gives the protein CAISIAAGVLRSTDTQYF.

The chain combines TRBV5-4 with TRBJ2-1; D gene ambiguous. Germline assignment: CDR1 SGHNT and CDR2 YYREEE (reference sequence). Trimming cost V 1 base and J 0 bases, with 8 bases left between them. There are 15 residues in the CDR3. CDR3 loop: CASSLSRSSYNEQFF. The CDR3 nucleotides read TGTGCCAGCAGCTTGTCGCGAAGCTCCTACAATGAGCAGTTCTTC.

This CDR3 reads CASSQFLGRGADTQYF. As DNA, the CDR3 is TGTGCCAGCAGCCAATTTCTCGGGAGAGGAGCGGATACGCAGTATTTT. The rearrangement joins TRBV14 to TRBJ2-3, with TRBD2 as a possible D gene (6 bases). The CDR3 is 16 residues long. Germline CDR1 and CDR2: SGHDN and FVKESK. Trimming shortened V by 2 bases and J by 6 bases, and 18 bases separated the two germline ends. Together with reference TRBV14 and TRBJ2-3, the CDR3 gives the full variable domain: EAGVTQFPSHSVIEKGQTVTLRCDPISGHDNLYWYRRVMGKEIKFLLHFVKESKQDESGMPNNRFLAERTGGTYSTLKVQPAELEDSGVYFCASSQFLGRGADTQYFGPGTRLTVL.

The chain is built from TRBV5-1 and TRBJ1-2, with TRBD1 matching over 7 bases. Germline V gives CDR1 SGHRS, CDR2 YFSETQ. Trimming removed 4 bases from V and 8 bases from J; junction bases left unmatched: 8. CDR3 length: 13 amino acids. This CDR3 reads CASSGGQPTGYTF. The CDR3 DNA reads as TGCGCCAGCAGCGGGGGACAGCCGACGGGCTACACCTTC. The full variable domain, with the rest looked up from reference TRBV5-1 and TRBJ1-2, is KAGVTQTPRYLIKTRGQQVTLSCSPISGHRSVSWYQQTPGQGLQFLFEYFSETQRNKGNFPGRFSGRQFSNSRSEMNVSTLELGDSALYLCASSGGQPTGYTFGSGTRLTVV.

The genes are TRBV5-6 and TRBJ1-2; unclear D gene. The V end lost 3 bases, the J end lost 7 bases, and 10 bases lay between the germline ends. The CDR3 sequence is 12 residues long. From germline, CDR1 is SGHDT and CDR2 YYEEEE. The CDR3 spells CASSSRDSGYTF. The CDR3 DNA reads as TGTGCCAGCAGCTCCCGGGATTCTGGCTACACCTTC. Supplemented by reference TRBV5-6 and TRBJ1-2, the full variable domain reads DAGVTQSPTHLIKTRGQQVTLRCSPKSGHDTVSWYQQALGQGPQFIFQYYEEEERQRGNFPDRFSGHQFPNYSSELNVNALLLGDSALYLCASSSRDSGYTFGSGTRLTVV.

The J gene is TRBJ2-5, the V gene TRBV14; D may be TRBD1 (6 bases). CDR1 and CDR2 (germline): SGHDN, FVKESK. This CDR3 is 15 amino acids long. Trimming left V 2 bases short and J 7 bases short, with 17 bases between. The CDR3 nucleotides read TGTGCCAGCAGCCAACAACAGGGTGGCCATGGGACCCAGTACTTC. Translating it yields CASSQQQGGHGTQYF.

The chain joins TRBV3-1 (or the pseudogene TRBV3-2) to TRBJ1-1; D is possibly TRBD1 (5 bases). This CDR3 contains 14 residues. With 1 base removed from V and 6 bases from J, the gap between germline ends came to 12 bases. Germline lookup yields CDR1 LGHDT and CDR2 YNNKEL (reference sequence). CDR3 amino acids: CASSQATGSPEAFF. Here the CDR3 DNA reads TGTGCCAGCAGCCAAGCCACAGGATCTCCTGAAGCTTTCTTT.

The chain has TRBV29-1 and TRBJ2-1; tentatively, D is TRBD2 (6 bases). Germline lookup yields CDR1 SQVTM and CDR2 ANQGSEA. V shed 3 bases and J shed 0 bases, with 15 bases lying between them. The CDR3 totals 16 residues. CDR3 nucleotides: TGCAGCGTTGACTCTCAGCGGGCTAGCTCCTACAATGAGCAGTTCTTC. As protein: CSVDSQRASSYNEQFF.